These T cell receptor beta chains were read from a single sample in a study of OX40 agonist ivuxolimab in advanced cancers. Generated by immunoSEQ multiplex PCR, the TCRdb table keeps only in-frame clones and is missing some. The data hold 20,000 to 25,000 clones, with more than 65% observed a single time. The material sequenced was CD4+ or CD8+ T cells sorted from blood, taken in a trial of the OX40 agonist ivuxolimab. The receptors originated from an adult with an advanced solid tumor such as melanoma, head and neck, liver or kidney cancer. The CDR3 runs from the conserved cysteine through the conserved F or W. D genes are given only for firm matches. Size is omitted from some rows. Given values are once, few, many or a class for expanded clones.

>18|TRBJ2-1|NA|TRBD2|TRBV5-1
CASSLARLAGGPRDEQFF
TGCGCCAGCAGCTTGGCCAGGCTAGCGGGGGGGCCCCGCGATGAGCAGTTCTTC
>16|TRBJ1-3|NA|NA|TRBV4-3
CASSQDHPGVGNTIYF
TGCGCCAGCAGCCAAGATCACCCAGGGGTTGGAAACACCATATATTTT
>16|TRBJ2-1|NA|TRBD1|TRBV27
CASSDSGTGALGEQFF
TGTGCCAGCAGTGATTCCGGGACAGGGGCCTTGGGGGAGCAGTTCTTC
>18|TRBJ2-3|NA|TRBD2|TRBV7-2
CASSLVGTSGGMADTQYF
TGTGCCAGCAGCTTAGTAGGGACTAGCGGGGGGATGGCAGATACGCAGTATTTT
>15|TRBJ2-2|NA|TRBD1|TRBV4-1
CASSPWTGNTGELFF
TGCGCCAGCAGCCCTTGGACAGGGAACACCGGGGAGCTGTTTTTT
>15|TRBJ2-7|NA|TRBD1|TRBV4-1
CASSQDLSGGGEQYF
TGCGCCAGCAGCCAAGATCTGTCAGGGGGCGGCGAGCAGTACTTC
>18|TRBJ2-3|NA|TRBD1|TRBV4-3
CASSQDWVRDSNTDTQYF
TGCGCCAGCAGCCAAGATTGGGTGAGGGACAGTAACACAGATACGCAGTATTTT
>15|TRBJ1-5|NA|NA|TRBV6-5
CASSKTDYSNQPQHF
TGTGCCAGCAGTAAAACGGACTATAGCAATCAGCCCCAGCATTTT
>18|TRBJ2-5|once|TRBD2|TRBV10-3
CAISESGLAGGPKGTQYF
TGTGCCATCAGTGAGTCAGGACTAGCGGGGGGCCCTAAGGGGACCCAGTACTTC
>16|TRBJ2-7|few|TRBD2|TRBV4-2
CASSQDLGGGSYEQYF
TGTGCCAGCAGCCAAGACCTCGGGGGGGGATCCTACGAGCAGTACTTC
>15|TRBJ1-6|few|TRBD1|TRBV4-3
CASSQDPVGTVPLHF
TGCGCCAGCAGCCAAGATCCAGTGGGGACAGTCCCCCTCCACTTT
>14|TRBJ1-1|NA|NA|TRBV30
CAWSVGQLDNEAFF
TGTGCCTGGAGTGTAGGGCAGCTAGACAATGAAGCTTTCTTT
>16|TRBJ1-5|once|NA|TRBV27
CASRASDRLPNQPQHF
TGTGCCAGCAGGGCCAGTGACAGGCTCCCTAATCAGCCCCAGCATTTT
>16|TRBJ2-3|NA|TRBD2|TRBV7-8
CASSAYRAGARDTQYF
TGTGCCAGCAGCGCTTACCGAGCGGGGGCCAGAGATACGCAGTATTTT
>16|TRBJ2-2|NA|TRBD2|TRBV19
CASSPIAGVPHGELFF
TGTGCCAGTAGTCCCATAGCGGGGGTACCTCACGGGGAGCTGTTTTTT
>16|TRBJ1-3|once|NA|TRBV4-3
CASSQDLFRTGNTIYF
TGCGCCAGCAGCCAAGATCTTTTTAGAACTGGAAACACCATATATTTT
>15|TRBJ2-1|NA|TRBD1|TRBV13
CASRGQGALYNEQFF
TGTGCCAGCAGGGGACAGGGGGCTCTATACAATGAGCAGTTCTTC
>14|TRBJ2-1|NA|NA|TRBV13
CASSQTEFYNEQFF
TGTGCCAGCAGCCAGACAGAGTTTTACAATGAGCAGTTCTTC
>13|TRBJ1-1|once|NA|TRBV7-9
CASSPAGRTEAFF
TGTGCCAGCAGCCCCGCAGGGAGAACTGAAGCTTTCTTT
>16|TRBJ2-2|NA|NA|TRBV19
CASSIAGNVWTGELFF
TGTGCCAGTAGTATAGCAGGGAACGTTTGGACCGGGGAGCTGTTTTTT
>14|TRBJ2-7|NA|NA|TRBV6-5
CASSYVLSSYEQYF
TGTGCCAGCAGTTACGTTCTTTCCTCCTACGAGCAGTACTTC
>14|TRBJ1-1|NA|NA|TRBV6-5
CASSYSTGAPEAFF
TGTGCCAGCAGTTACTCGACGGGGGCACCCGAAGCTTTCTTT
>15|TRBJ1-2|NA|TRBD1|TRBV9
CASSARTGPSYGYTF
TGTGCCAGCAGCGCGCGGACAGGGCCCAGCTATGGCTACACCTTC
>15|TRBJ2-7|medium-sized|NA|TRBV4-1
CASSQVRQGTGEQYF
TGCGCCAGCAGCCAAGTCCGGCAGGGAACTGGCGAGCAGTACTTC
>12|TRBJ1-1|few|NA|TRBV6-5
CASGPLNTEAFF
TGTGCCAGCGGGCCTTTGAACACTGAAGCTTTCTTT
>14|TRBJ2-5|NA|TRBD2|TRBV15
CATSSGGRQETQYF
TGTGCCACCAGCTCGGGGGGGCGTCAAGAGACCCAGTACTTC
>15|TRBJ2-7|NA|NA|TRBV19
CASSGAVGAGYEQYF
TGTGCCAGTAGCGGGGCCGTAGGGGCCGGCTACGAGCAGTACTTC
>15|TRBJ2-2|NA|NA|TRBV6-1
CASSDEAGPTGELFF
TGTGCCAGCAGTGATGAGGCGGGGCCCACCGGGGAGCTGTTTTTT